One sample yielded the 14 T cell receptor beta chains listed below, sequenced in a study of blood T cell repertoires in COVID-19. The assay was immunoSEQ multiplex PCR, and TCRdb's table has in-frame clones only and misses some. The sample consists of about 120,000 clones, 78% of them appearing once. Sequenced material: peripheral blood. These receptors were collected from a man between 65 and 85 years old with acute or convalescent COVID-19.

A single count supports this clone. The chain employs TRBV6-5 and TRBJ1-4; tentative D call: TRBD1 (5 bases). This CDR3 is built from 16 residues. Trimming stripped 2 bases from V and 2 bases from J, with 12 bases between. Germline V gene sequence: CDR1 MNHEY, CDR2 SVGAGI. Here the CDR3 DNA reads TGTGCCAGCAGTTACGCCCAGGGATCCACTAATGAAAAACTGTTTTTT. It codes for CASSYAQGSTNEKLFF.

This chain connects TRBV4-3 to TRBJ2-2; D is possibly TRBD1 (5 bases). The CDR3 runs to 18 residues. With 0 bases removed from V and 2 bases from J, the gap between germline ends came to 16 bases. Germline V CDR1 and CDR2: LGHNA, YSLEER. CDR3 in amino acids: CASSQDSRRQLNTGELFF. Here the CDR3 DNA reads TGCGCCAGCAGCCAAGATAGCCGGAGACAGCTAAACACCGGGGAGCTGTTTTTT.

In this sample, this clone turned up a few times. J is TRBJ2-5 and V is TRBV9; possible D gene TRBD2, 5 bases. The germline gives CDR1 SGDLS, CDR2 YYNGEE. CDR3 length equals 13 residues. Trimming took 2 bases from V and 5 from J, leaving 10 bases between them. CDR3 protein: CASSVRVDETQYF. CDR3 nucleotide sequence: TGTGCCAGCAGCGTGCGGGTCGACGAGACCCAGTACTTC.

The V call is TRBV7-2, the J call TRBJ1-1; 7 bases fit TRBD1. The germline gives CDR1 SGHTA, CDR2 FQGNSA. V shed 3 bases, J shed 3 bases, and the junction held 1 base outside the gene matches. The CDR3 loop spans 13 amino acids. CDR3 DNA: TGTGCCAGCAGCTTTACAGGGGACACTGAAGCTTTCTTT. Translation gives CASSFTGDTEAFF.

The rearrangement joins TRBV11-3 to TRBJ2-3; 9 bases are a match to TRBD1. The CDR3 consists of 13 residues. V was clipped by 4 bases and J by 9 bases; unmatched bases: 5. Germline CDR1 is SGHNT and CDR2 is YENEEA. The CDR3 DNA reads as TGTGCCAGCAGCTATACGGACAGGGGCACGCAGTATTTT. As protein: CASSYTDRGTQYF.

This clone was detected a few times. CDR3 region: CASSANSVVTELFF. DNA for the CDR3: TGTGCCAGCTCAGCCAACTCGGTAGTTACGGAGCTGTTTTTT. V is TRBV18 and J is TRBJ2-2; D not certain. The CDR3 spans 14 residues. The V gene's germline CDR1 is KGHSH and CDR2 LQKENI. The V gene lost 5 bases and the J gene lost 10 bases, with 17 bases spanning the gap.

The V call is TRBV29-1, the J call TRBJ1-4; the D gene is possibly TRBD1 (6 bases). Germline V gives CDR1 SQVTM, CDR2 ANQGSEA. The CDR3 length is 13 residues. V was shortened by 4 bases and J by 8 bases, with 14 bases between the two germline ends. The CDR3 DNA reads TGCAGCGTTGCCGGGACACTCTACGAAAAACTGTTTTTT. Protein: CSVAGTLYEKLFF.

The rearrangement links TRBV18 to TRBJ1-1, with 8 bases identical to TRBD1. The junction had 8 bases not matched to a gene; V was cut back by 4 bases and J by 4 bases. Germline CDR1 KGHSH, CDR2 LQKENI. The CDR3 loop spans 15 amino acids. CDR3 in amino acids: CASSLRQGMGTEAFF. CDR3 sequence (DNA): TGTGCCAGCTCACTCCGACAGGGGATGGGCACTGAAGCTTTCTTT.

The chain combines TRBV14 with TRBJ1-2; the D gene is possibly TRBD1 (6 bases). Deletions cut 5 bases from V and 4 bases from J, with 8 bases between. CDR1 SGHDN and CDR2 FVKESK come from the germline V gene. The CDR3 consists of 12 residues. CDR3 loop: CASSEQGYGYTF. The CDR3 nucleotides are TGTGCCAGCAGCGAACAGGGCTATGGCTACACCTTC.

This chain uses TRBV7-9 with TRBJ2-7, with 7 bases identical to TRBD1. Germline values: CDR1 SEHNR, CDR2 FQNEAQ (reference sequence). The junction had 2 bases not matched to a gene; V was cut back by 5 bases and J by 4 bases. The CDR3 extends over 12 amino acids. Written as DNA, the CDR3 is TGTGCCAGCAGCGACAGGGATTACGAGCAGTACTTC. It yields the protein CASSDRDYEQYF.

V usage is TRBV4-3 and J usage is TRBJ2-7; no firm D call. CDR3 size: 16 residues. Germline values: CDR1 LGHNA, CDR2 YSLEER. Trimming removed 0 bases at V and 3 bases at J, with 15 bases between. The CDR3 DNA is TGCGCCAGCAGCCAAGAGTTCCCAGCACTATACTACGAGCAGTACTTC. Protein sequence: CASSQEFPALYYEQYF.

In DNA, the CDR3 is TGTGCCACCACAACAGGTTCTAACTATGGCTACACCTTC. It translates to CATTTGSNYGYTF. V is TRBV18 and J is TRBJ1-2; tentatively, D is TRBD1 (5 bases). V was cut by 10 bases and J by 0 bases, with 12 bases left in between. This CDR3 contains 13 residues. Per germline, CDR1 KGHSH and CDR2 LQKENI.

The V and J genes are TRBV7-9 and TRBJ2-5, with TRBD2 matching over 8 bases. The CDR3 contains 14 residues. Looked up from germline, CDR1 is SEHNR and CDR2 is FQNEAQ (reference sequence). The V and J ends lost 5 bases and 5 bases, in that order; junction bases with no gene match: 7. CDR3 coding DNA: TGTGCCAGCAGCCCACGACTAGCGAGCGAGACCCAGTACTTC. Its protein product is CASSPRLASETQYF.

This sequence joins TRBV7-3 and TRBJ2-1, with TRBD2 matching over 10 bases. Germline V gene sequence: CDR1 SGHTA, CDR2 FQGTGA. The CDR3 is made up of 14 amino acids. With V trimmed by 6 bases and J by 5 bases, 4 bases remained unmatched. As DNA, the CDR3 is TGTGCCAGCAGTTTTGGACTAGCGGACAATGAGCAGTTCTTC. Translating gives CASSFGLADNEQFF.